The T cell receptor (beta chain) under discussion was sequenced for a study of radiation and T cells in renal cell carcinoma. The wider study: Nephrectomy followed 15 Gy stereotactic body radiation by 4 weeks.

Documented time point: baseline pretreatment blood. The treatment was: 15 Gy SBRT to primary tumor, nephrectomy 4 weeks later. The patient's renal cell carcinoma had clear cell pathology. Broader study findings: Pretreatment tumor biopsies were lacking, so baseline clonotypes are unknown. From baseline, blood top tumor clonotypes peaked at 2 weeks post-radiation.

Of note for this clone: No antigen is known for it.

The assay was immunoSEQ multiplex PCR, and TCRdb's table has in-frame clones only and misses some. The sample records tens of thousands of clones, roughly four fifths being singletons. This specimen was blood, taken from a patient whose treatment included radiotherapy and nephrectomy. The source is a man in his fifties or sixties with renal cell carcinoma.

The CDR3 coding sequence is TGTGCCAGCAGCAGAACTCCCGGAATCAGCTCATCCTACAATGAGCAGTTCTTC. Encoded protein: CASSRTPGISSSYNEQFF. The V call is TRBV7-6, the J call TRBJ2-1; D gene uncertain. Germline-derived CDR1 and CDR2 are SGHVS and FNYEAQ. V lost 5 bases and J lost 1, with 21 bases in between. This CDR3 has 18 amino acids. The whole variable domain, filled in from reference TRBV7-6 and TRBJ2-1, reads GAGVSQSPRYKVTKRGQDVALRCDPISGHVSLYWYRQALGQGPEFLTYFNYEAQQDKSGLPNDRFSAERPEGSISTLTIQRTEQRDSAMYRCASSRTPGISSSYNEQFFGPGTRLTVL.